Shown below are 17 T cell receptor beta chains from a single sample sequenced in a study of shared clonotypes between healthy human individuals. Generated by immunoSEQ multiplex PCR, the TCRdb table keeps only in-frame clones and is missing some. Among more than 550,000 clones listed, just under 75% were seen once. Sequenced input: memory CD4+ T cells sorted from blood. Subset reported: CD45RA-negative fraction. These receptors were collected from a woman in her twenties or thirties in good health.

This clone was counted once. The chain uses TRBV18 and TRBJ1-2; 7 positions match TRBD1. Germline CDR1 is KGHSH and CDR2 is LQKENI. CDR3 size: 13 residues. V gave up 8 bases and J gave up 2 bases; unmatched junction bases: 5. CDR3 protein: CASGEGQNYGYTF. CDR3 coding DNA: TGTGCCAGCGGCGAGGGACAGAACTATGGCTACACCTTC.

The rearrangement links TRBV6-6 to TRBJ1-2; D may be TRBD1 (5 bases). The CDR3 spans 15 residues. Trimming removed 0 bases from V and 4 bases from J, with 12 bases in between. Germline CDR1 MNHNY, CDR2 SVGAGI (reference sequence). The CDR3 bases are TGTGCCAGCAGTTACTCTGGCGGGGGGACCTATGGCTACACCTTC. It codes for CASSYSGGGTYGYTF.

The genes are TRBV27 and TRBJ2-1; TRBD2 matches 7 bases. V dropped 7 bases and J dropped 1; count of bases not matched to a gene: 13. Germline CDR1 reads MNHEY; CDR2 reads SMNVEV (reference sequence). The CDR3 has 17 amino acids. DNA for the CDR3: TGTGCCAGCATGATTAGCGGGCGCCCCAATTCCTACAATGAGCAGTTCTTC. Its translation is CASMISGRPNSYNEQFF.

V and J are TRBV25-1 and TRBJ2-7, with 14 bases lining up with TRBD2. This CDR3 contains 15 residues. The germline V gene has CDR1 MGHDK and CDR2 SYGVNS. V lost 4 bases, J lost 5 bases, and 4 bases stayed unmatched. The CDR3 protein is CASSGGLAGAHEQYF. In DNA form, the CDR3 reads TGTGCCAGCAGTGGGGGACTAGCGGGAGCCCACGAGCAGTACTTC.

The V gene is TRBV6-4, the J gene TRBJ2-3, with D possibly matching TRBD2 (5 bases). CDR3 length: 12 residues. Germline V CDR1 and CDR2: MRHNA, SNTAGT. Trimming pared 2 bases from V and 10 bases from J, leaving 10 bases between. The CDR3 here is CASSDGPGAQYF. Here the CDR3 DNA reads TGTGCCAGCAGTGACGGGCCCGGGGCGCAGTATTTT.

The chain has TRBV5-1 and TRBJ2-7; no clear D. Germline V gene lookup returns CDR1 SGHRS and CDR2 YFSETQ. The V gene lost 4 bases and the J gene lost 9 bases, with 14 bases spanning the gap. This CDR3 is 12 amino acids long. The CDR3 DNA is TGCGCCAGCAGCGACACCCTTGCGAGGCAGTACTTC. Translating it yields CASSDTLARQYF.

This chain joins TRBV18 and TRBJ2-7, with TRBD2 matching over 8 bases. CDR1 KGHSH and CDR2 LQKENI come from the germline V gene. The CDR3 sequence is 14 residues long. With V trimmed by 2 bases and J by 4 bases, 4 bases remained unmatched. The CDR3 DNA reads as TGTGCCAGCTCACCAGGAGCGGGAGCTTACGAGCAGTACTTC. Its protein product is CASSPGAGAYEQYF.

This clone has just a few counts. The chain is built from TRBV5-4 and TRBJ2-3; 9 nucleotides match TRBD2. Germline trimming cut 2 bases from V and 6 bases from J; bases unmatched to any gene: 19. Germline V gene data show CDR1 as SGHNT and CDR2 as YYREEE (reference sequence). The CDR3 is 19 amino acids. CDR3: CASSLGTSQTFLDGDTQYF. DNA of the CDR3: TGTGCCAGCAGCTTAGGGACTAGCCAAACATTCCTAGACGGGGATACGCAGTATTTT.

The chain is built from TRBV9 and TRBJ1-1; the match to TRBD1 covers 7 bases. Trimming at V came to 7 bases and at J to 0 bases, leaving 6 bases not matched to a gene. Germline values: CDR1 SGDLS, CDR2 YYNGEE. This CDR3 contains 14 residues. The CDR3 DNA sequence: TGTGCCAGCGGCACAGGGGATATGAACACTGAAGCTTTCTTT. Its translation is CASGTGDMNTEAFF.

V gene TRBV6-5 combines with J gene TRBJ1-4, with D uncertain. Germline assignment: CDR1 MNHEY and CDR2 SVGAGI. The CDR3 runs to 14 residues. V lost 5 bases and J lost 10, with 17 bases in between. The CDR3 region has the DNA TGTGCCAGCAGTCCATCTCGATCAGCGGGAAAACTGTTTTTT. It yields the protein CASSPSRSAGKLFF.

The CDR3: CSVASFDLSYNEQFF. The DNA of the CDR3 is TGCAGCGTTGCTTCTTTCGACCTCTCCTACAATGAGCAGTTCTTC. This rearrangement joins TRBV29-1 to TRBJ2-1, with D unresolved. Germline V CDR1 and CDR2: SQVTM, ANQGSEA. V was cut by 4 bases and J by 0 bases, with 13 bases left in between. The CDR3 consists of 15 residues.

A few counts support this clone. The chain links TRBV7-7 to TRBJ2-3; TRBD2 matches 9 bases. The ends lost 1 base at V and 3 bases at J; junction bases unmatched: 2. From germline, CDR1 is SSHAT and CDR2 FNYEAQ (reference sequence). The CDR3 is made up of 15 amino acids. CDR3 loop: CASSLGLAVTDTQYF. In nucleotides, the CDR3 is TGTGCCAGCAGCTTAGGACTAGCGGTGACAGATACGCAGTATTTT.

There are a few counts of this clone. The chain has TRBV7-9 and TRBJ2-7, with 9 bases identical to TRBD1. Germline loops: CDR1 SEHNR, CDR2 FQNEAQ (reference sequence). The CDR3 extends over 12 amino acids. Trimming cost V 5 bases and J 12 bases; bases outside gene matches: 8. The CDR3 bases are TGTGCCAGCAGCCAGGACAGGGGTAGGGGGTACTTC. This gives the protein CASSQDRGRGYF.

The V gene is TRBV7-2, the J gene TRBJ2-1; 7 bases agree with TRBD1. The V and J ends lost 2 bases and 7 bases, in that order; junction bases with no gene match: 8. Germline CDR1 is SGHTA and CDR2 is FQGNSA. The CDR3 loop spans 15 amino acids. In DNA, the CDR3 is TGTGCCAGCAGCTTAAGGGGGCCAGGGAGTAATGAGCAGTTCTTC. This translates into CASSLRGPGSNEQFF.

This clone was picked up one time. The chain has TRBV6-4 and TRBJ1-6; 7 nucleotides align to TRBD1. There are 14 residues in the CDR3. V lost 6 bases and J lost 13; bases outside the gene matches: 12. Germline V gene lookup returns CDR1 MRHNA and CDR2 SNTAGT. The CDR3 protein is CASRTDSLQGPLHF. CDR3 coding DNA: TGTGCCAGCAGGACAGATTCTCTACAGGGGCCCCTCCACTTT.

There are a few counts of this clone. The chain has TRBV18 and TRBJ2-7; D is possibly TRBD1 or TRBD2 (7 bases each). The CDR3 totals 14 residues. Germline lookup yields CDR1 KGHSH and CDR2 LQKENI. V dropped 4 bases and J dropped 6 bases, with 16 bases sitting between them. Here the CDR3 reads CASSRQGRDSEQYF. The CDR3, as DNA: TGTGCCAGCTCACGCCAAGGGAGGGACAGCGAGCAGTACTTC.

V is TRBV14 and J is TRBJ2-1; perhaps TRBD2 as D (6 bases). Germline assignment: CDR1 SGHDN and CDR2 FVKESK. V was clipped by 1 base and J by 0 bases, with 25 bases between them. The CDR3 loop spans 21 amino acids. In DNA form, the CDR3 reads TGTGCCAGCAGCCAAGTGGGGGGTCCAGGGAGCGGCTTATACTCCTACAATGAGCAGTTCTTC. Translated, it gives CASSQVGGPGSGLYSYNEQFF.